This passage covers 26 T cell receptor beta chains from one sample sequenced in a study of T cells in Graves' hyperthyroidism and ophthalmopathy. The CDR3 regions of TCR beta were amplified from RNA transcripts. Initially, a first-round RT-PCR of the TCR CDR3 employed the HTBI primer set. TCRdb re-derived calls from the multiplex PCR reads in MiXCR, one entry per CDR3 protein. Of about 560,000 distinct CDR3 sequences in the sample, 15% to 20% were seen once. The sample taken for sequencing was blood. The receptors originated from a woman aged 18-35 years with Graves' hyperthyroidism.

In its sample, this clonotype was seen many times. V usage is TRBV12-3 or TRBV12-4 and J usage is TRBJ2-1; no reliable D call. V was pared by 6 bases and J by 9 bases, with 9 bases between. The CDR3 consists of 11 residues. CDR3 protein: CASSISSEQFF. DNA for the CDR3: TGTGCCAGCAGCATCAGCAGTGAGCAGTTCTTC.

This sequence joins TRBV10-3 and TRBJ2-1; D might be TRBD1 (6 bases). The V end lost 0 bases, the J end lost 5 bases, and 8 bases lay between the germline ends. The CDR3 is 14 amino acids. The germline CDR1 and CDR2 sequences are ENHRY and SYGVKD. The CDR3 reads CAISESPGDNEQFF. DNA for the CDR3: TGTGCCATCAGTGAGTCCCCAGGGGACAATGAGCAGTTCTTC.

This clonotype was picked up a small number of times. For the CDR3, the DNA is TGTGCCATCAGTGAAGTGGAAACAGGGCCCCAGCATTTT. Translating gives CAISEVETGPQHF. The chain employs TRBV10-3 and TRBJ1-5; possibly TRBD1 for D (5 bases). The CDR3 length is 13 residues. Germline V gives CDR1 ENHRY, CDR2 SYGVKD. Trimming removed 3 bases at V and 9 bases at J, with 12 bases between.

This clonotype was counted ten times or more. This chain uses TRBV6-1 with TRBJ1-5, with a weak D call TRBD1 (5 bases). Trimming removed 6 bases from V and 2 bases from J, with 29 bases in between. The CDR3 extends over 20 amino acids. Germline V lookup: CDR1 MNHNS, CDR2 SASEGT. The CDR3: CASSNALTAGSVYGNQPQHF. In nucleotides, the CDR3 is TGTGCCAGCAGCAACGCCCTGACAGCCGGAAGCGTGTATGGCAATCAGCCCCAGCATTTT.

The chain recombines TRBV20-1 with TRBJ1-6, with D unclear. The CDR3 has 16 residues. Looked up from germline, CDR1 is DFQATT and CDR2 is SNEGSKA (reference sequence). V was cut by 5 bases and J by 2 bases, with 16 bases left in between. The CDR3 loop is CSAPGGLPPYNSPLHF. DNA for the CDR3: TGCAGTGCTCCGGGCGGACTGCCACCCTATAATTCACCCCTCCACTTT.

This clonotype was picked up many times. One junction end disagrees with the germline gene, perhaps due to a read error. The CDR3 is CASSPFSGGNPGELFF. CDR3 coding DNA: TGTGCCAGCAGTCCTTTTAGCGGGGGGAACCCCGGGGAGCTGTTTTTT. The J gene is TRBJ2-2, the V gene TRBV12-3 or TRBV12-4; 10 bases agree with TRBD2. This CDR3 has 16 residues.

There are many counts of this clonotype. The CDR3 loop is CASSSAGGGGYEQFF. The CDR3 nucleotides read TGTGCCAGCAGCTCAGCGGGAGGTGGAGGTTATGAGCAGTTCTTC. The rearrangement joins TRBV5-8 to TRBJ2-1; 9 nucleotides align to TRBD2. V dropped 3 bases and J dropped 8; count of bases not matched to a gene: 9. Germline CDR1 SGHTS, CDR2 YDEGEE. The CDR3 has 15 residues. Supplemented by reference TRBV5-8 and TRBJ2-1, the full variable domain reads EAGVTQSPTHLIKTRGQQATLRCSPISGHTSVYWYQQALGLGLQFLLWYDEGEERNRGNFPPRFSGRQFPNYSSELNVNALELEDSALYLCASSSAGGGGYEQFFGPGTRLTVL.

The chain has TRBV29-1 and TRBJ2-1, with D possibly called TRBD1 or TRBD2 (5 bases each). CDR1 and CDR2 from the germline V gene are SQVTM and ANQGSEA. The CDR3 spans 14 residues. Trimming removed 7 bases from V and 8 bases from J, with 21 bases in between. CDR3 sequence (DNA): TGCAGCGGCTCCCGGGACCCCCGTTTGGATGAGCAGTTCTTC. Its translation: CSGSRDPRLDEQFF.

This clonotype has ten or more counts. The chain is built from TRBV5-1 and TRBJ1-1; 9 nucleotides match TRBD1. Per germline, CDR1 SGHRS and CDR2 YFSETQ. This CDR3 has 15 residues. V shed 0 bases, J shed 5 bases, and the junction held 5 bases outside the gene matches. CDR3 in DNA: TGCGCCAGCAGCTTGGTAGGACAGGGGATTACTGAAGCTTTCTTT. Residues: CASSLVGQGITEAFF.

This clonotype was picked up a small number of times. The chain carries TRBV25-1 and TRBJ2-3, with TRBD2 identical over 9 bases. CDR3 length equals 16 residues. V shed 1 base and J 4 bases; nucleotides not matched to a gene: 6. Germline assignment: CDR1 MGHDK and CDR2 SYGVNS. The CDR3 bases are TGTGCCAGCAGTGAATTCGGCGGGGGGGCCGCAGATACGCAGTATTTT. It is translated as CASSEFGGGAADTQYF.

This clonotype showed up just a few times. The rearrangement links TRBV7-9 to TRBJ2-1, with TRBD2 identical over 8 bases. V dropped 1 base and J dropped 8; count of bases not matched to a gene: 10. Looked up from germline, CDR1 is SEHNR and CDR2 is FQNEAQ (reference sequence). This CDR3 spans 16 amino acids. CDR3 in DNA: TGTGCCAGCAGCTTAGTCCCCCTAGCGGGTGGGTATGAGCAGTTCTTC. Its protein product is CASSLVPLAGGYEQFF.

Details on this clonotype: Since a much larger clone is just one base distant, this may be a read error. V usage is TRBV20-1 and J usage is TRBJ1-5; D not resolved. The V end lost 6 bases, the J end lost 6 bases, and 15 bases lay between the germline ends. The CDR3 is made up of 13 amino acids. The germline V gene encodes CDR1 DFQATT and CDR2 SNEGSKA (reference sequence). CDR3 coding DNA: TGCAGTGCAACTCGGAGGGTAGGTCAGCCCCAGCATTTT. Translated: CSATRRVGQPQHF.

There are many counts of this clonotype. The chain uses TRBV20-1 and TRBJ2-7; 8 bases line up with TRBD2. Germline loops: CDR1 DFQATT, CDR2 SNEGSKA (reference sequence). The CDR3 loop spans 17 amino acids. Trimming took 1 base from V and 6 from J; bases not matched to a gene: 17. The CDR3 nucleotides are TGCAGTGCTAGAGCCCCCCGGCCCGGGACTAGACGGGGCGAGCAGTACTTC. It is translated as CSARAPRPGTRRGEQYF.

The table lists this clonotype with many counts. The genes are TRBV10-2 and TRBJ1-2, with no clear D. In germline, CDR1 is WSHSY, CDR2 SAAADI. Trimming stripped 10 bases from V and 3 bases from J, with 9 bases between. The CDR3 loop spans 11 amino acids. The CDR3 protein is CAISGDYGYTF. CDR3 DNA: TGCGCCATCTCGGGAGACTATGGCTACACCTTC.

The CDR3 region is CASRLSGGITDTQYF. The CDR3 DNA reads as TGCGCCAGCAGATTAAGCGGCGGAATCACAGATACGCAGTATTTT. V and J are TRBV5-1 and TRBJ2-3; D might be TRBD2 (5 bases). The germline gives CDR1 SGHRS, CDR2 YFSETQ. V was shortened by 5 bases and J by 2 bases, with 15 bases between the two germline ends. The CDR3 contains 15 residues.

This clonotype was recorded a few times. The J gene is TRBJ2-2, the V gene TRBV6-1; D possibly corresponds to TRBD1 (6 bases). Trimming stripped 2 bases from V and 4 bases from J, with 14 bases between. There are 16 residues in the CDR3. From germline, CDR1 is MNHNS and CDR2 SASEGT. CDR3 protein: CASSEYGGTGTGELFF. In DNA, the CDR3 is TGTGCCAGCAGTGAATATGGGGGCACGGGCACCGGGGAGCTGTTTTTT.

This clonotype occurred a few times. The rearrangement joins TRBV19 to TRBJ1-2; D may be TRBD1 (6 bases). V dropped 4 bases and J dropped 2 bases, with 17 bases sitting between them. From germline, CDR1 is LNHDA and CDR2 SQIVND (reference sequence). The CDR3 length is 16 residues. The CDR3 DNA reads as TGTGCCAGTAGTAATCCGGGACAAAAAGCCAACTATGGCTACACCTTC. This translates into CASSNPGQKANYGYTF.

At least ten counts were recorded for this clonotype. CDR3 residues: CASSLYDQPQHF. The CDR3 region has the DNA TGTGCCAGCAGCTTGTATGATCAGCCCCAGCATTTT. The chain employs TRBV5-5 and TRBJ1-5; D remains unclear. Per the germline V gene, CDR1 is SGHKS and CDR2 is YYEKEE (reference sequence). Trimming pared 1 base from V and 5 bases from J, leaving 4 bases between. The CDR3 totals 12 residues.

This clonotype was recorded at least ten times. V gene TRBV5-1 combines with J gene TRBJ2-3; D ambiguous. The CDR3 length is 14 residues. V was clipped by 4 bases and J by 0 bases, with 9 bases between them. From germline, CDR1 is SGHRS and CDR2 YFSETQ. The CDR3 nucleotides read TGCGCCAGCAGCACGCCCCCTAGCACAGATACGCAGTATTTT. Its protein is CASSTPPSTDTQYF.

The chain has TRBV12-3 or TRBV12-4 and TRBJ1-3; D call uncertain. The CDR3 runs 19 residues. Trimming stripped 2 bases from V and 0 bases from J, with 20 bases between. CDR3 nucleotides: TGTGCCAGCAGTTTAATCTTCCTCGGAGCAGACCTCTCTGGAAACACCATATATTTT. As protein: CASSLIFLGADLSGNTIYF.

J is TRBJ2-7 and V is TRBV2; the match to TRBD1 covers 8 bases. The CDR3 consists of 15 residues. Per germline, CDR1 SNHLY and CDR2 FYNNEI. The J segment lost 4 bases and the V segment lost 6 bases, leaving 11 bases of the junction unmatched. The CDR3 DNA follows: TGTGCCAGCAGAAAACCAGGGGGCCTAGGATACGAGCAGTACTTC. Amino acid sequence: CASRKPGGLGYEQYF.

This clonotype appeared many times. This chain links TRBV7-9 with TRBJ2-1, with TRBD2 matching over 14 bases. The V gene's germline CDR1 is SEHNR and CDR2 FQNEAQ (reference sequence). V was clipped by 5 bases and J by 7 bases; unmatched bases: 19. This CDR3 is 20 amino acids long. The CDR3 nucleotides read TGTGCCAGCAGCCCCCAACCCGGTGGGACTAGCGGGAGCTACAGTAATGAGCAGTTCTTC. Translation gives CASSPQPGGTSGSYSNEQFF. The full variable domain, with the rest looked up from reference TRBV7-9 and TRBJ2-1, is DTGVSQNPRHKITKRGQNVTFRCDPISEHNRLYWYRQTLGQGPEFLTYFQNEAQLEKSRLLSDRFSAERPKGSFSTLEIQRTEQGDSAMYLCASSPQPGGTSGSYSNEQFFGPGTRLTVL.

This clonotype has more than one count but fewer than ten. The chain is built from TRBV4-1 and TRBJ2-1; no firm D call. The CDR3 has 14 residues. The V end lost 1 base, the J end lost 7 bases, and 11 bases lay between the germline ends. CDR1 and CDR2 from the germline V gene are MGHRA and YSYEKL. CDR3 protein: CASSQVVVVNEQFF. The CDR3 nucleotides are TGCGCCAGCAGCCAAGTAGTGGTGGTAAATGAGCAGTTCTTC.

This clonotype has only a few counts. The chain combines TRBV20-1 with TRBJ2-3, with 8 bases aligning to TRBD2. V shed 5 bases and J 2 bases; nucleotides not matched to a gene: 12. This CDR3 has 16 residues. Looked up from germline, CDR1 is DFQATT and CDR2 is SNEGSKA (reference sequence). CDR3: CSAPSRRGGSTDTQYF. CDR3 DNA: TGCAGTGCTCCTTCGAGGCGCGGGGGGTCCACAGATACGCAGTATTTT.

The chain recombines TRBV3-1 with TRBJ1-2; TRBD1 is a possible D gene (5 bases). This CDR3 contains 15 residues. V shed 2 bases and J shed 10 bases, with 20 bases lying between them. Germline V gene sequence: CDR1 LGHDT, CDR2 YNNKEL (reference sequence). The CDR3 loop reads CASSQRGVGAGTYTF. The CDR3 DNA is TGTGCCAGCAGCCAAAGAGGGGTAGGTGCAGGGACCTACACCTTC.

The chain employs TRBV18 and TRBJ1-5; 7 nucleotides line up with TRBD1. J lost 4 bases, V lost 4 bases, and 7 bases had no gene match. CDR1 KGHSH and CDR2 LQKENI come from the germline V gene. The length of the CDR3 is 15 residues. CDR3 in DNA: TGTGCCAGCTCACTGAAACAGGGGATGAATCAGCCCCAGCATTTT. Its translation is CASSLKQGMNQPQHF.